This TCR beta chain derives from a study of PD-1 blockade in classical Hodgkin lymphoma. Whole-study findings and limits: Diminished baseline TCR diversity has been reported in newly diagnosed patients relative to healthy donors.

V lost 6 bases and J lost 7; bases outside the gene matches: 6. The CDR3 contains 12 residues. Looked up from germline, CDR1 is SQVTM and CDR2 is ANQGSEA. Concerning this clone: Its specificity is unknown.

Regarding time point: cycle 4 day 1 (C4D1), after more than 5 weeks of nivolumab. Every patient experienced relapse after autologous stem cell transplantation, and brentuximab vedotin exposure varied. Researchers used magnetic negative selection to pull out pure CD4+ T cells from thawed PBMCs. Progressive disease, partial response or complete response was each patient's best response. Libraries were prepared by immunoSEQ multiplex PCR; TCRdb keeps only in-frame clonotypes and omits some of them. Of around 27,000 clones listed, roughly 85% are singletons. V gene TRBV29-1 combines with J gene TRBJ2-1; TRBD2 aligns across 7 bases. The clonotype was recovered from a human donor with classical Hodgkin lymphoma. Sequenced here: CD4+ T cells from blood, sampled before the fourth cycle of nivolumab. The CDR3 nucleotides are TGCAGCGTGCTAGGACTAGGGAATGAGCAGTTCTTC. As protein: CSVLGLGNEQFF.